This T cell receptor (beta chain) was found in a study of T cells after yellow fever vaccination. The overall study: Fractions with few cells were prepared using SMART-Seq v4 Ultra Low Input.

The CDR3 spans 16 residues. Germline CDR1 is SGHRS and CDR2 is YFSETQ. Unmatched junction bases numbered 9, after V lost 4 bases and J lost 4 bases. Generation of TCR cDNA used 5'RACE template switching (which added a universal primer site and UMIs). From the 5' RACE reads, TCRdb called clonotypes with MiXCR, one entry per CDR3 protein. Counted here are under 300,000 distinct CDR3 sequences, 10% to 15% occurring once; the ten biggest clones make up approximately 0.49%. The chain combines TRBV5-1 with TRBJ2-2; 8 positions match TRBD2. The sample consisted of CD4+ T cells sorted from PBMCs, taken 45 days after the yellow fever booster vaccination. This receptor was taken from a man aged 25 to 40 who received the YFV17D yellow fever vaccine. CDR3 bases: TGCGCCAGCAGCCCTCTTACCGGGACTAGCACCGGGGAGCTGTTTTTT. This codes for CASSPLTGTSTGELFF.